This TCR beta chain was recovered during a study of sequential checkpoint blockade in melanoma. Turning to the study itself: DNA from 70 to 95 pretreatment tumor samples underwent TCRβ immunosequencing.

Points from the study as a whole: Tumor T-cell fraction and clonality correlated with PD-L1 and CD8+ counts. Response in arm A was associated with pretreatment TIL clonality.

Note on this clone: Its specificity is unknown.

Treatment reported: randomized to nivolumab then ipilimumab (arm A) or the reverse (arm B). Patients had received no earlier DNA-damaging chemotherapy. The germline CDR1 and CDR2 sequences are SGDLS and YYNGEE. CDR3 length: 16 amino acids. Deletions cut 4 bases from V and 0 bases from J, with 16 bases between. Sequenced by immunoSEQ multiplex PCR; TCRdb stores in-frame clones only, minus some. The sample has approximately 2,700 clones, approximately 17% seen once. The rearrangement uses TRBV9 and TRBJ1-2; D perhaps matches TRBD1 (6 bases). This clonotype originated in a human donor with melanoma. Sequences were derived from tumor tissue (inferred from file names), sampled from a patient given nivolumab and ipilimumab in sequence. The CDR3 protein is CASSPGGGTPNYGYTF. CDR3 bases: TGTGCCAGCAGCCCAGGTGGAGGGACACCTAACTATGGCTACACCTTC. Full variable domain (outside the CDR3, taken from reference TRBV9 and TRBJ1-2): DSGVTQTPKHLITATGQRVTLRCSPRSGDLSVYWYQQSLDQGLQFLIQYYNGEERAKGNILERFSAQQFPDLHSELNLSSLELGDSALYFCASSPGGGTPNYGYTFGSGTRLTVV.